Detailed here is one TCR beta chain. The sample belongs to a study of identical twins. Addition of a universal primer site occurred through template switching, and cDNA carried unique molecular identifiers. TCRdb passed the 5' RACE reads through MiXCR, listing each CDR3 protein once. The table records around 490,000 distinct CDR3 sequences, 20% to 25% of them present only once. Trimming stripped 0 bases from V and 8 bases from J, with 5 bases between. This CDR3 has 12 amino acids. The germline V gene has CDR1 SGHAT and CDR2 FQNNGV. These data also featured in a second study, about yellow fever vaccine responses in identical twins.

Specimen: CD4+ T cells sorted from blood. This receptor was taken from a woman between 18 and 29 years old in good health. This chain joins TRBV11-2 and TRBJ2-1; D uncertain. The CDR3 region is CASSLDPYEQFF. In DNA form, the CDR3 reads TGTGCCAGCAGCTTAGATCCCTATGAGCAGTTCTTC.